This T cell receptor beta chain was observed in a study of blood T cells in healthy people across ages. The donors, aged roughly 6 to 95, were healthy Caucasians from Russia. Regarding the study as a whole: CMV status of donors was unknown, possibly confounding expanded clonotype changes. Diversity of TCR beta correlated strongly with naive T cell percentage.

Through a sample-barcoded 5' primer and a J-beta primer mix, a second PCR was run for roughly 6 to 11 cycles. In TCRdb, the 5' RACE reads were re-called with MiXCR into one record per CDR3 protein. Of hundreds of thousands of distinct CDR3 sequences in the sample, 45% to 65% are singletons; the top ten hold around 50%. As regards this clonotype: Its specificity is not known. Its ends do not fully match the called genes, so a read error is possible.

Germline CDR1 and CDR2: SEHNR and FQNEAQ (reference sequence). This CDR3 has 16 amino acids. The chain employs TRBV7-9 and TRBJ2-7; 10 bases map to TRBD2. The receptor was derived from a man aged 55 to 70 in good health. The sequenced sample was blood. DNA of the CDR3: TGTGTCAGCAGCTCCCCAGCGGGGGGGTATTCGGATGAGCAGTACTTC. Its translation is CVSSSPAGGYSDEQYF.